Given below is one T cell receptor (beta chain) in context. Assay: immunoSEQ multiplex PCR; the TCRdb copy retains only in-frame clones and omits some. The repertoire includes 150,000 or so clones, about 80% of them detected once, and 7% to 10% sits in the top ten. The entry originates in a study of blood T cell repertoires in COVID-19. The CDR3 is made up of 16 amino acids. Germline values: CDR1 SGHRS, CDR2 YFSETQ. The ends were cut back, 0 bases at V and 1 base at J, with 13 bases in the middle. The sample taken for sequencing was PBMCs or T cells enriched from blood (not recorded which). This clonotype originated in a man aged 50 to 59 who had recovered from COVID-19. This chain joins TRBV5-1 and TRBJ2-5; maybe TRBD1 (6 bases). CDR3 loop: CASSLAAGAAQETQYF. For the CDR3, the DNA is TGCGCCAGCAGCTTGGCGGCAGGGGCCGCCCAAGAGACCCAGTACTTC.